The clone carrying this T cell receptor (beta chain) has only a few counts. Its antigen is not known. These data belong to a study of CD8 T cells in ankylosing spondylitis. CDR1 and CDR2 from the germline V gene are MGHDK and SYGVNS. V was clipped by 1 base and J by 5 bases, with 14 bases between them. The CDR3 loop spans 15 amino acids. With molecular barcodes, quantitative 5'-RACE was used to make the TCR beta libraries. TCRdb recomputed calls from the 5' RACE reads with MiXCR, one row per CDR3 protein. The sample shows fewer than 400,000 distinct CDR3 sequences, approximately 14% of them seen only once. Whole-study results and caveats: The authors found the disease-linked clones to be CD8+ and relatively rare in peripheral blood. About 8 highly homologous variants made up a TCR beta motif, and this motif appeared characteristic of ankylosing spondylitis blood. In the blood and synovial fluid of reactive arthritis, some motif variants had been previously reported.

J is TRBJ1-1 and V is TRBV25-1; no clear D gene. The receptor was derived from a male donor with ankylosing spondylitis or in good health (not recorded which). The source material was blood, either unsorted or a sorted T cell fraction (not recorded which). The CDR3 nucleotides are TGTGCCAGCAGTGAATCTTGGGGAGTAGCGACTGAAGCTTTCTTT. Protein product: CASSESWGVATEAFF.